This T cell receptor beta chain emerged from a study of T cell responses to AZD1222 COVID-19 vaccine. This clone was detected only a few times. This table comes from immunoSEQ multiplex PCR, and its TCRdb copy is limited to in-frame clones, with some not included. The profile shows roughly 120,000 clones, around 82% of them singletons. The source of this sequence is an adult in good health. Material: peripheral blood, obtained on day 0 of AZD1222 vaccination.

CDR3 amino acids: CASSPPGAVGDTQYF. The CDR3 region has the DNA TGTGCCAGCAGTCCGCCGGGGGCGGTTGGAGATACGCAGTATTTT. The V call is TRBV28, the J call TRBJ2-3; D could derive from TRBD1 or TRBD2 (6 bases each). Trimming took 5 bases from V and 5 from J, leaving 17 bases between them. This CDR3 is 15 amino acids long. Per the germline V gene, CDR1 is MDHEN and CDR2 is SYDVKM.